This T cell receptor (beta chain) originates from a study of cytomegalovirus exposure and HLA in healthy donors. Per germline, CDR1 MGHRA and CDR2 YSYEKL. This CDR3 comprises 15 residues. Trimming took off 5 bases at V and 2 bases at J, with 10 bases between the two ends. The protocol was immunoSEQ multiplex PCR, while the TCRdb copy is restricted to in-frame clones and leaves out a portion. Of about 120,000 clones detected, approximately 88% appear once; the ten largest clones hold more than 1.5%. This chain connects TRBV4-1 to TRBJ2-6; tentative D call: TRBD2 (5 bases). The specimen sequenced was PBMCs. The receptor was isolated from a man aged 18-30 years in good health and CMV-seronegative. CDR3: CASSSRGAGANVLTF. The CDR3 nucleotides are TGCGCCAGCAGCTCCCGGGGAGCTGGGGCCAACGTCCTGACTTTC.